This T cell receptor (beta chain) comes out of a study of blood T cell repertoires in COVID-19. How the authors handled the data: It was from reference gene primer amplification that nucleated cell counts were estimated. Libraries were prepared by immunoSEQ multiplex PCR; TCRdb keeps only in-frame clonotypes and omits some of them. That table gives V, J and clone size, and the DNA gave D and trimming. The profile shows roughly 290,000 clones, over 75% of them singletons. The age range of participants was about 18 to 95 years, with residence in under 30 US areas. Participant-reported clinical history was the basis for cohort assignment. The recovered donors of Cohort 3 showed two negative PCRs, clearance, or symptom resolution. The V and J ends lost 0 bases and 2 bases respectively, with 11 bases between them. The CDR3 covers 15 residues. The germline V gene encodes CDR1 SGHDT and CDR2 YYEEEE.

The rearrangement joins TRBV5-6 to TRBJ1-2; D remains unclear. The sequence was obtained from a woman in her thirties who had recovered from COVID-19. Sequenced: PBMCs or T cells enriched from blood (not recorded which). CDR3 in amino acids: CASSLAWQANYGYTF. The DNA for the CDR3 is TGTGCCAGCAGCTTGGCATGGCAGGCAAACTATGGCTACACCTTC.